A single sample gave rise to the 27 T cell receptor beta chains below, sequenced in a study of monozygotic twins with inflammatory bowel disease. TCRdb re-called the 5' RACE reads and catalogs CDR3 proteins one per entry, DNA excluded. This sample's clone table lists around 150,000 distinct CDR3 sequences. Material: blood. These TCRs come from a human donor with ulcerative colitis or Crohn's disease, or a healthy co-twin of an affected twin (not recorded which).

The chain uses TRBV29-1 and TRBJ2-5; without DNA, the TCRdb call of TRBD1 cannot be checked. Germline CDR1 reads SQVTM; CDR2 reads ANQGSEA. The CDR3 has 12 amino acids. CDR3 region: CSVGQGIETQYF.

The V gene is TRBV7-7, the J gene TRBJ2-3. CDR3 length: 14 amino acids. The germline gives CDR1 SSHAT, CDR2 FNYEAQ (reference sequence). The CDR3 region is CASSPAPSTDTQYF.

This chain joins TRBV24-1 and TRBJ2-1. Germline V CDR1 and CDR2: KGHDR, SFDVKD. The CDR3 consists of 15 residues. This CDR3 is CATSGALNSYNEQFF.

CDR3 amino acids: CASPGPYYGYTF. The V and J genes are TRBV7-9 and TRBJ1-2. This CDR3 has 12 amino acids. CDR1 and CDR2 (germline): SEHNR, FQNEAQ (reference sequence).

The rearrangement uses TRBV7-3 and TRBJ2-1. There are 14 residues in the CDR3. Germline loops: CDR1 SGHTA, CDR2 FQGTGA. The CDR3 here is CASSLTSWNNEQFF.

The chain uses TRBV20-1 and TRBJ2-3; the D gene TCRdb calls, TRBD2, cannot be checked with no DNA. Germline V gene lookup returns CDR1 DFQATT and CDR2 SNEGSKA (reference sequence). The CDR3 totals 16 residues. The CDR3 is CSARISGGPATDTQYF.

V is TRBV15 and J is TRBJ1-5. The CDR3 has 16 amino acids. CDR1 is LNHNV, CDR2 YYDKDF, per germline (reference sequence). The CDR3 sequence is CATSRDKDYSNQPQHF.

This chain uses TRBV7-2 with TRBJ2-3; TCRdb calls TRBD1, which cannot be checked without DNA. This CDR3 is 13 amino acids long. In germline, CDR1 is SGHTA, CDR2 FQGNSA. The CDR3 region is CATNGGGPDTQYF.

The CDR3 protein is CAWSRGGTNTGELFF. The chain recombines TRBV30 with TRBJ2-2. Germline CDR1 is GTSNPN and CDR2 is SVGIG (reference sequence). This CDR3 has 15 amino acids.

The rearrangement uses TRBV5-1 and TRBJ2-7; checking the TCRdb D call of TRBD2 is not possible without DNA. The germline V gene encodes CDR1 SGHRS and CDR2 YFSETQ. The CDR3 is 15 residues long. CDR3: CASSLVTSGSGEQYF.

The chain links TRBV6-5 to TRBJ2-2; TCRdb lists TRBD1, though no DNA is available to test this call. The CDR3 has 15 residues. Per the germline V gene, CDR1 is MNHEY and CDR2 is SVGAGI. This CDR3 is CASSSRGGAGGELFF.

The CDR3 sequence: CSAGERDRLDNEQFF. V is TRBV20-1 and J is TRBJ2-1; the D gene TCRdb calls, TRBD1, cannot be checked with no DNA. Germline-derived CDR1 and CDR2 are DFQATT and SNEGSKA (reference sequence). The CDR3 length is 15 residues.

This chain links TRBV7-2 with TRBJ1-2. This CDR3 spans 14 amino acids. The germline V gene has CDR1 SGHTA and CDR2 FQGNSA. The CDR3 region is CASSPSGGPASYTF.

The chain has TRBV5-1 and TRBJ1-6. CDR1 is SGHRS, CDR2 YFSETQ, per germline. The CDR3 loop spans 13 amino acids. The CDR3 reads CASSRVDNSPLHF.

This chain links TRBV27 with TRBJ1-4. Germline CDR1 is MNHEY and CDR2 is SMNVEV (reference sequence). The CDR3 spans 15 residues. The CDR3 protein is CASSVQYATNEKLFF.

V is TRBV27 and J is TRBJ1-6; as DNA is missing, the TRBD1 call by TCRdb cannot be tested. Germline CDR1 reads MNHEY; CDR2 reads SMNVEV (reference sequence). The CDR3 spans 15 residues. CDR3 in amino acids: CASSDWGRGNSPLHF.

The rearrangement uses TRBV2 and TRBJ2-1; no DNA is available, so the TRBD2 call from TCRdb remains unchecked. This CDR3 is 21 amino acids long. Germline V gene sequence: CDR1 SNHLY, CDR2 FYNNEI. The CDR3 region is CASRRFSKGLAGGRENNEQFF.

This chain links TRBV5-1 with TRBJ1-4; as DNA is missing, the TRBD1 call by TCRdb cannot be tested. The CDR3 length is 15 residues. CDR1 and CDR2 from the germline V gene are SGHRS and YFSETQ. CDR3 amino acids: CASSLDGTGNEKLFF.

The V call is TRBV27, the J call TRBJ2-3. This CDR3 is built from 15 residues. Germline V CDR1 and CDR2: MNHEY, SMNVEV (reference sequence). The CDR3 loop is CASSLSQPNTDTQYF.

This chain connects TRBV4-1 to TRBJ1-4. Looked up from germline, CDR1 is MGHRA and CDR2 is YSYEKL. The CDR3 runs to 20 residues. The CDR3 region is CASSQGTARGGRTTNEKLFF.

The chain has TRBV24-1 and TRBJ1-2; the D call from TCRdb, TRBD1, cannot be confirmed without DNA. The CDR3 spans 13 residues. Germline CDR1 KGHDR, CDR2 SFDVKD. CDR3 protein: CATWDRGRRGYTF.

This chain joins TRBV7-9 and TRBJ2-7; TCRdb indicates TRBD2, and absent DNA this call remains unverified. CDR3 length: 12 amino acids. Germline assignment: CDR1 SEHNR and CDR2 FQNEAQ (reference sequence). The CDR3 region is CASSRGGLEQYF.

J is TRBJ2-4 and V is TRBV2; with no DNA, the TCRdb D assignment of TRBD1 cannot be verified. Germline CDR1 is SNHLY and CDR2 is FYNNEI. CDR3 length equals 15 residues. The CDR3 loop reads CASSFQGATKNIQYF.

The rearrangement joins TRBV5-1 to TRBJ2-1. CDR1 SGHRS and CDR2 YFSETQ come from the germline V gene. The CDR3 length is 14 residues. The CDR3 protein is CASSLGFSYNEQFF.

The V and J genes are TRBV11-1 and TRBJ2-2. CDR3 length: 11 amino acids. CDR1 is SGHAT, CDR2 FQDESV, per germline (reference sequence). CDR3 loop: CASSSRRELFF.

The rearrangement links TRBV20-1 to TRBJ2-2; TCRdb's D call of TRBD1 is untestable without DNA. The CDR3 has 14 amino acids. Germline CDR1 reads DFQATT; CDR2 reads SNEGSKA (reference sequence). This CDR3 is CSVARGGGTGELFF.

The CDR3: CASGREYKQFF. The rearrangement links TRBV5-1 to TRBJ2-1; TCRdb selects TRBD2, and the lack of DNA leaves this call unchecked. The CDR3 spans 11 residues. Per the germline V gene, CDR1 is SGHRS and CDR2 is YFSETQ.